The 4 T cell receptor beta chains given below trace back to one sample, sequenced in a study of T cells in Graves' hyperthyroidism and ophthalmopathy. Amplified regions were TCR beta CDR3 sequences from RNA transcripts. A first-round RT-PCR of the TCR CDR3 used the HTBI primer set. TCRdb re-called the multiplex PCR reads through MiXCR, storing one row per CDR3 protein. The sample records hundreds of thousands of distinct CDR3 sequences, around 13% being singletons. Specimen: blood. These receptors all come from a woman between 18 and 30 years old with Graves' hyperthyroidism.

The chain recombines TRBV20-1 with TRBJ2-1; 11 bases are shared with TRBD2. The germline gives CDR1 DFQATT, CDR2 SNEGSKA (reference sequence). The CDR3 is 17 residues long. Trimming removed 1 base from V and 8 bases from J; junction bases left unmatched: 13. CDR3 sequence: CSARAGTSGPPRDEQFF. The CDR3 DNA reads as TGCAGTGCTAGAGCCGGGACTAGCGGCCCCCCGAGGGATGAGCAGTTCTTC.

The table lists this clonotype with many counts. The chain carries TRBV4-1 and TRBJ1-1; the D gene is possibly TRBD1 (5 bases). CDR3 size: 15 residues. The V gene lost 1 base and the J gene lost 3 bases, with 12 bases spanning the gap. Germline lookup yields CDR1 MGHRA and CDR2 YSYEKL. CDR3 amino acids: CASSQGWGEDTEAFF. The CDR3 DNA is TGCGCCAGCAGCCAAGGGTGGGGGGAGGACACTGAAGCTTTCTTT.

This clonotype was seen ten or more times. The rearrangement joins TRBV7-9 to TRBJ1-6; TRBD1 aligns across 7 bases. Germline V gene lookup returns CDR1 SEHNR and CDR2 FQNEAQ (reference sequence). The CDR3 consists of 14 residues. The V and J ends lost 6 bases and 6 bases, in that order; junction bases with no gene match: 5. Here the CDR3 DNA reads TGTGCCAGCAGGTCCGGGACAGTTAATTCACCCCTCCACTTT. Translation gives CASRSGTVNSPLHF.

This clonotype has at least ten counts. This chain connects TRBV28 to TRBJ2-7; D remains unclear. Germline-derived CDR1 and CDR2 are MDHEN and SYDVKM. This CDR3 has 13 amino acids. The V end was cut by 5 bases, the J end by 2 bases, with 10 bases between. For the CDR3, the DNA is TGTGCCAGCAGTGCCCCGGCGGCCTACGAGCAGTACTTC. Translated, it gives CASSAPAAYEQYF.